Following are 9 T cell receptor beta chains from one sample sequenced in a study of shared clonotypes between healthy human individuals. The protocol was immunoSEQ multiplex PCR, while the TCRdb copy is restricted to in-frame clones and leaves out a portion. The sample lists around 1.9 million clones; 85% to 95% were seen once. CD45RO negativity and positive selection for CCR7 defined naive CD8 cells, a population that excluded terminally differentiated effector memory CD45RA+ cells. Source material: naive CD8+ T cells from PBMCs. These receptors originate from a man aged 18 to 29 in good health. Some clones in this sample may be carry-over from other donors' samples.

This chain links TRBV28 with TRBJ2-3; perhaps TRBD1 as D (8 bases). The V gene lost 7 bases and the J gene lost 2 bases, with 19 bases spanning the gap. This CDR3 has 16 amino acids. Germline loops: CDR1 MDHEN, CDR2 SYDVKM. The CDR3 DNA sequence: TGTGCCAGCACAAATCAGGGGGCGGGGGTCACAGATACGCAGTATTTT. Residues: CASTNQGAGVTDTQYF. Based on the CDR3 plus reference TRBV28 and TRBJ2-3, the full variable domain is DVKVTQSSRYLVKRTGEKVFLECVQDMDHENMFWYRQDPGLGLRLIYFSYDVKMKEKGDIPEGYSVSREKKERFSLILESASTNQTSMYLCASTNQGAGVTDTQYFGPGTRLTVL.

The chain couples TRBV27 to TRBJ1-2; tentatively, D is TRBD1 (5 bases). V gave up 2 bases and J gave up 0 bases, with 16 bases separating them. CDR1 is MNHEY, CDR2 SMNVEV, per germline (reference sequence). This CDR3 has 17 amino acids. DNA for the CDR3: TGTGCCAGCAGTTTACGGGCAGGGAGAGCATCTAACTATGGCTACACCTTC. Amino acids: CASSLRAGRASNYGYTF.

The V call is TRBV4-3, the J call TRBJ2-7; D uncertain. The CDR3 has 12 amino acids. V lost 0 bases and J 5 bases, leaving 5 bases between the germline ends. Germline V CDR1 and CDR2: LGHNA, YSLEER. The CDR3 DNA reads as TGCGCCAGCAGCCAAGATCCGGACGAGCAGTACTTC. Translation gives CASSQDPDEQYF.

The chain employs TRBV5-1 and TRBJ2-2, with TRBD2 matching over 8 bases. V was pared by 5 bases and J by 4 bases, with 4 bases of the junction left unmatched. The germline CDR1 and CDR2 sequences are SGHRS and YFSETQ. This CDR3 is 14 amino acids long. CDR3 coding DNA: TGCGCCAGCAGGATTAGCGGGGTCACCGGGGAGCTGTTTTTT. Translated: CASRISGVTGELFF.

The chain is built from TRBV28 and TRBJ2-2, with D unclear. Germline CDR1 is MDHEN and CDR2 is SYDVKM. V lost 4 bases and J lost 6, with 3 bases in between. The CDR3 sequence is 11 residues long. The CDR3 region is CASSYPGELFF. CDR3 coding DNA: TGTGCCAGCAGTTATCCCGGGGAGCTGTTTTTT.

V gene TRBV7-9 combines with J gene TRBJ1-1, with D unresolved. The germline CDR1 and CDR2 sequences are SEHNR and FQNEAQ (reference sequence). Trimming took 11 bases from V and 1 from J, leaving 11 bases between them. There are 12 residues in the CDR3. As DNA, the CDR3 is TGTGCCCTCGTCGCCCCGAACACTGAAGCTTTCTTT. This encodes CALVAPNTEAFF.

In its sample, this clone was seen once. The DNA of the CDR3 is TGTGCCAGTCACATGAGGTTCTTC. The encoded protein is CASHMRFF. The chain recombines TRBV2 with TRBJ2-1; no clear D. Deletions cut 9 bases from V and 15 bases from J, with 9 bases between. Germline CDR1 and CDR2: SNHLY and FYNNEI. The CDR3 totals 8 residues.

The rearrangement uses TRBV6-5 and TRBJ2-1, with D unclear. In germline, CDR1 is MNHEY, CDR2 SVGAGI. Trimming took 1 base from V and 7 from J, leaving 14 bases between them. This CDR3 is built from 15 residues. CDR3 nucleotide sequence: TGTGCCAGCAGTTACTGGGTGGGTCCAGGAAATGAGCAGTTCTTC. Its translation is CASSYWVGPGNEQFF.

In this sample, this clone turned up once. This chain uses TRBV11-2 with TRBJ2-7; D ambiguous. The germline V gene encodes CDR1 SGHAT and CDR2 FQNNGV. CDR3 length equals 14 residues. V dropped 5 bases and J dropped 2 bases, with 13 bases sitting between them. The chain's CDR3 is CASSAASIPYEQYF. The CDR3 DNA reads as TGTGCCAGCAGCGCCGCGAGTATTCCCTACGAGCAGTACTTC.